The entry below gives a single T cell receptor (beta chain) sequence along with its context. Clones were read by immunoSEQ multiplex PCR, and TCRdb kept only the in-frame ones, dropping some. The sample has 110,000 to 150,000 clones, 80% to 90% seen once. This sample stems from a study of blood T cell repertoires in COVID-19. At the level of the study: T cells, B-cell-depleted T cells, or PBMCs provided the cDNA or gDNA that served as material.

The CDR3 is 15 amino acids. The germline V gene encodes CDR1 MNHNS and CDR2 SASEGT. V was pared by 6 bases and J by 4 bases, with 8 bases of the junction left unmatched. The source is a man in his 60s with active or convalescent COVID-19. V usage is TRBV6-1 and J usage is TRBJ1-1; the match to TRBD1 covers 10 bases. Sequencing input: peripheral blood. The DNA for the CDR3 is TGTGCCAGCAGGCTGACAGGGGGCAAGATCACTGAAGCTTTCTTT. This encodes CASRLTGGKITEAFF.